This TCR beta chain was sequenced in a study of somatic mutations in cytotoxic T cells in rheumatoid arthritis (dated by TCRdb to about 2017). About the full investigation: Peripheral blood (about 28 ml EDTA) was collected from patients immediately after diagnosis and before any treatment began. The study asked whether expanded CD8+ T-cell clones in newly diagnosed, untreated rheumatoid arthritis carry somatic mutations, and used TCRB deep sequencing to characterize clonality. For 60 to 80 rheumatoid arthritis patients and roughly 22 healthy controls, TCRB deep sequencing was carried out. Some T-cell populations stained with V beta antibodies were sorted by flow on a FACSAria II or Sony SH800 to nearly 100% purity, with sorted V beta1+ cells additionally subjected to TCRB sequencing. Median age was essentially the same in the patient group and the control group.

The table lists this clone with a few counts. It lacks a known antigen. No per-base quality is available; no much larger clone lies one base away. The investigation overall reported the following: It was unknown which antigens the expanded CD8+ clones targeted, and their absence from virus-specific databases did not exclude viral specificity. In patients, CD8+ clonality rose with age (Spearman r of about 0.53), which was not the case in healthy controls. CD8+ T-cell clonality in rheumatoid arthritis patients was not significantly different from that in age-matched healthy controls. The largest CD8+ clone made up more than 20% of CD8+ cells in 8 of 65 patients, and blood and synovial fluid shared several identical CD8+ TCRB sequences.

Positive magnetic bead selection on an AutoMACS was used to isolate CD4+ and CD8+ cells, with flow cytometry used to check purity. Isolation of peripheral blood mononuclear cells was done through Ficoll-Paque PLUS density gradient separation. Nucleospin Tissue or Tissue XS kits were used to extract DNA from CD4-enriched, CD8-enriched or PBMC samples, and a Qubit 2.0 fluorometer was used for quantification. Genomic DNA underwent TCRB CDR3 sequencing using the immunoSEQ assay. Regarding the original processing steps: Published virus-specific TCRB sequences were compared with patient CD8+ clones larger than 1%, and only a few matches were found. Only productive TCRB rearrangements were included in the analyses. Clonality was expressed as a Shannon entropy-based productive clonality index, with each clone defined by a unique TCRB CDR3 sequence. To calculate repertoire overlap between two samples, the template counts of each clone were considered relative to each sample's total templates. V-gene usage from TCRB sequencing and V-gene usage measured by flow cytometry were correlated (Spearman r of approximately 0.66). In its TCRdb copy, this immuneACCESS table keeps in-frame sequences only and misses some clones. Where compared with another copy, unresolved V genes explain less than half of these, and the others have no known cause. V, J and clone size derive from that table, while D and trimming were established from the DNA sequence. The sample data list about 15,000 clones, and under 95% of these were observed just once. About a sixth of the sample is in the top ten clones.

This clonotype was sampled from a man aged 70 or older with rheumatoid arthritis. The sequenced sample was CD4+ T cells sorted from blood.

The DNA sequence follows: TGTGCCAGTGAATGGCAGGGAGGAGCTTTCTTT. Translated, it reads CASEWQGGAFF. The V and J genes are TRBV19 and TRBJ1-1; the D gene is possibly TRBD1, with 5 bases matching. Counted from cysteine to phenylalanine, this CDR3 has 11 amino acids. Only the CDR3 part of the read is kept: 33 bases, read in frame from the first base. V and J are truncated by 8 bases and 10 bases respectively, leaving an intervening sequence of 14 bases. The germline V gene (reference sequence) supplies CDR1 LNHDA and CDR2 SQIVND.